This TCR beta chain is drawn from a study of CD4 T cells in relation to SARS-CoV-2 and coronaviruses. Study-wide background: After nine to eleven days of antigen culture, PBMC TCR beta CDR3s were sequenced. Overall study results and limits: No donor gave both pre-pandemic and post-infection samples.

With respect to this clone: Its specificity is unknown.

The protocol was immunoSEQ multiplex PCR, while the TCRdb copy is restricted to in-frame clones and leaves out a portion. The sample shows about 22,000 clones, 55% to 75% of them seen only once. The V segment lost 6 bases and the J segment 3 bases; nucleotides outside the gene matches: 5. The CDR3 is 14 residues long. CDR1 and CDR2 (germline): SGHRS, YFSETQ. Unexposed donor CD4+ T cells date from about 2011-2019, before the COVID-19 pandemic. CD4+ T cells were isolated from the cells after about nine days of culture. The clonotype was recovered from a human donor in good health. Material: CD4+ T cells from PBMCs, cultured in vitro. The V call is TRBV5-1, the J call TRBJ2-3, with 9 positions matching TRBD1. The CDR3 protein is CASTSGTGTDTQYF. In nucleotides, the CDR3 is TGCGCCAGCACCTCCGGGACAGGGACAGATACGCAGTATTTT.